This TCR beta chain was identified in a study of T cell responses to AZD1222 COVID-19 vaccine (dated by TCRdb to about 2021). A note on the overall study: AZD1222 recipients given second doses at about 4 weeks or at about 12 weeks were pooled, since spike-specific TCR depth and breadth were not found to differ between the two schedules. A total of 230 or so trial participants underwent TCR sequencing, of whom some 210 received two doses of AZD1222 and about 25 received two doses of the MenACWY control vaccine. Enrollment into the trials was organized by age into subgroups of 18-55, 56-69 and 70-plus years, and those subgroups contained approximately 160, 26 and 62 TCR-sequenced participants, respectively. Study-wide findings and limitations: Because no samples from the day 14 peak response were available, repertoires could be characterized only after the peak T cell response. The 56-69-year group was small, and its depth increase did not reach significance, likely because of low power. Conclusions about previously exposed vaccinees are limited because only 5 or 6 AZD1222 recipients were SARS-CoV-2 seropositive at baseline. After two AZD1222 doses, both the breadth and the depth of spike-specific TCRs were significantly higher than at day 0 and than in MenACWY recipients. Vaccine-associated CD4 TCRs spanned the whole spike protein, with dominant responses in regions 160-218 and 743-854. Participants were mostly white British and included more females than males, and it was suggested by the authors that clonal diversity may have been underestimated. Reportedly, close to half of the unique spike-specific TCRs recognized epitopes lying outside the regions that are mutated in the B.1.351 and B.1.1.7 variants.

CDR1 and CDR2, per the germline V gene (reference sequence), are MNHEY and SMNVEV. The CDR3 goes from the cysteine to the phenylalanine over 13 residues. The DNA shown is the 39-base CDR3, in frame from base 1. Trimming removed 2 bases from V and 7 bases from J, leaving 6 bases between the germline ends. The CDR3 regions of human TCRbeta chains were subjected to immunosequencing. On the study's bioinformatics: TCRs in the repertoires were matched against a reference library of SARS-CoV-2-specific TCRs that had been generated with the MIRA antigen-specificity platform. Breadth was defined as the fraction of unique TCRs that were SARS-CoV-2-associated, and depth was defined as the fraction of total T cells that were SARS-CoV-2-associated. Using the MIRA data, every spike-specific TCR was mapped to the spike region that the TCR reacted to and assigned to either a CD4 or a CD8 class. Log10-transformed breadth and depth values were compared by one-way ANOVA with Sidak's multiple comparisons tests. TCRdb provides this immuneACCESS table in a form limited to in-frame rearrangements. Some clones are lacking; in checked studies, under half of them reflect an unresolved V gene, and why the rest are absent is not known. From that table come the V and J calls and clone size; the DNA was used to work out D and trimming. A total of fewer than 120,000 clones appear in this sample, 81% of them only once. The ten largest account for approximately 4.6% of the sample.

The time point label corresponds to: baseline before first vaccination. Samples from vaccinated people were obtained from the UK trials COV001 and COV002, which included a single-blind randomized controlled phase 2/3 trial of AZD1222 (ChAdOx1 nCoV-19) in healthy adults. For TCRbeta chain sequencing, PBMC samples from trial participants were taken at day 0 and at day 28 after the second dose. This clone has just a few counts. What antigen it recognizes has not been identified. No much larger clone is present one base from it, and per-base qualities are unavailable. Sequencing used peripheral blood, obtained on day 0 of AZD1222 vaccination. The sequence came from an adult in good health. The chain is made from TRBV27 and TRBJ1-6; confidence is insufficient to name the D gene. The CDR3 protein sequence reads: CASSLSSNSPLHF. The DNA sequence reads TGTGCCAGCAGTTTAAGCAGCAATTCACCCCTCCACTTT.